This T cell receptor (beta chain) was sequenced during a study of blood T cell repertoires in COVID-19. This CDR3 spans 14 amino acids. J lost 4 bases, V lost 2 bases, and 4 bases had no gene match. Germline V gene lookup returns CDR1 SGHTA and CDR2 FQGNSA. TCRdb keeps only in-frame clones here, not all; method: immunoSEQ multiplex PCR. The data show some 670,000 clones, about nine tenths seen once. Sequenced: peripheral blood. This clonotype was sampled from a woman aged 18 to 35 with acute or convalescent COVID-19. The chain recombines TRBV7-2 with TRBJ2-7; 8 positions agree with TRBD1. CDR3 sequence: CASSLPWTGYEQYF. The CDR3 coding sequence is TGTGCCAGCAGCTTACCCTGGACAGGGTACGAGCAGTACTTC. Drawing the rest from reference TRBV7-2 and TRBJ2-7, the complete variable domain is GAGVSQSPSNKVTEKGKDVELRCDPISGHTALYWYRQSLGQGLEFLIYFQGNSAPDKSGLPSDRFSAERTGGSVSTLTIQRTQQEDSAVYLCASSLPWTGYEQYFGPGTRLTVT.